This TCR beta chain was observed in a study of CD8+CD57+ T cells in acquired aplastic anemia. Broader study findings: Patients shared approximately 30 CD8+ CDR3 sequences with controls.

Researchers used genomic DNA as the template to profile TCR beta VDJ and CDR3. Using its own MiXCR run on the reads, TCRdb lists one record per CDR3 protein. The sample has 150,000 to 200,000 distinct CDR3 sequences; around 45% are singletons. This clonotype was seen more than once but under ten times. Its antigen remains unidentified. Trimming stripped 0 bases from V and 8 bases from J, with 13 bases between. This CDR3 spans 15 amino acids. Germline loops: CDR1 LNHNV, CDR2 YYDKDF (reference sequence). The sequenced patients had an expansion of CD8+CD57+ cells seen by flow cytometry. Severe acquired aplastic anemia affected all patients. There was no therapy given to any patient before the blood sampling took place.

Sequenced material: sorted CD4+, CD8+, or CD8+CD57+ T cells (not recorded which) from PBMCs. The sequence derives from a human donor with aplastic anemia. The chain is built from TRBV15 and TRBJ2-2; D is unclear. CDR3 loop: CATSRDLTVLGELFF. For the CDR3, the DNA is TGTGCCACCAGCAGAGACTTAACAGTGTTGGGGGAGCTGTTTTTT.